The following is a TCR beta chain sequence with its context. The sample is drawn from a study of OX40 agonist ivuxolimab in advanced cancers. Germline CDR1 is SGHDT and CDR2 is YYEEEE. CDR3 length equals 16 residues. V gave up 3 bases and J gave up 0 bases; unmatched junction bases: 5. If patients had autoimmune disease history or systemic immunosuppression, they were excluded. With baseline, cycle 4 day 1, and cycle 7 day 1 as timepoints, blood was sampled. Assay used: immunoSEQ multiplex PCR; TCRdb lists only in-frame clones, some missing. The data contain approximately 130,000 clones, about 92% of them singletons.

This clonotype originated in an adult with an advanced solid tumor such as melanoma, head and neck, liver or kidney cancer. The chain couples TRBV5-6 to TRBJ1-3, with 8 bases matching TRBD1. The sequences come from CD4+ or CD8+ T cells sorted from blood, collected in a trial of the OX40 agonist ivuxolimab. The CDR3 DNA sequence: TGTGCCAGCAGCTGGACAGGGCCGAACTCTGGAAACACCATATATTTT. This gives the protein CASSWTGPNSGNTIYF.